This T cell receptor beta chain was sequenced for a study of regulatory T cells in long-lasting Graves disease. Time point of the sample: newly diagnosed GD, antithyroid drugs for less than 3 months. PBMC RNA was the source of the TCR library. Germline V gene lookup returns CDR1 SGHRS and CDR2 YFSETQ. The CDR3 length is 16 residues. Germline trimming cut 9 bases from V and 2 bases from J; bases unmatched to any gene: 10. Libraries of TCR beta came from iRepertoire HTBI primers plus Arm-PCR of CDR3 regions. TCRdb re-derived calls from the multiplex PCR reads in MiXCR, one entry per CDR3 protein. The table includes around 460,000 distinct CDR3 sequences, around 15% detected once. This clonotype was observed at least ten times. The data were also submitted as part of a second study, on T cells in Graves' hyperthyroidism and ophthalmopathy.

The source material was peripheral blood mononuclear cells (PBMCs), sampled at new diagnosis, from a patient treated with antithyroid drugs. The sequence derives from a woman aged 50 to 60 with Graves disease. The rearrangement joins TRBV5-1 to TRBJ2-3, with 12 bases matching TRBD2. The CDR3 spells CATASGLAGNTDTQYF. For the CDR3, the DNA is TGCGCCACCGCGAGCGGACTAGCGGGAAACACAGATACGCAGTATTTT.